This TCR beta chain was obtained from a study of cytomegalovirus exposure and HLA in healthy donors (dated by TCRdb to 2016 to 2017). General notes on the study: In an earlier analysis of approximately 500 of the donors, 276 Gb of sequence data and approximately 120 million unique TCR beta sequences from about 179 million T cells were reported. HLA typing included class I and class II loci at four-digit resolution. Among roughly 400 genotyped donors of the cohort, an average of approximately 240,000 unique TCR beta nucleotide sequences were sequenced per donor, around 18% of them non-productive. Typing coverage differed by locus: A, B, C, DRB1 and DQB1 were typed in about 629-640 donors, DQA1 in about 500, DPA1 in around 600, and DPB1 in 400 to 480. In the later analysis, no new phenotypic data were used to find candidate immune exposures; instead, reliance was placed on TCR beta sequences and their occurrence across donors. To predict cytomegalovirus infection status, the study brought together high-throughput TCR immunosequencing, statistical association of individual TCRs with disease status, and machine learning. Approximately 330 gigabases of sequencing data and approximately 91 million unique TCR sequences made up an early release that covered 500 to 650 HLA-typed donors. A later genetic analysis used genome-wide SNP genotypes for about 65% of the roughly 670 donors, treating that subset as a discovery cohort. Along with the approximately 600-subject first cohort, a separate validation cohort of over a hundred different subjects was used. Five DR-DQ haplotypes were treated as single units for association and clustering because of strong linkage in the cohort. In a later analysis, previously published TCR beta repertoires from some 640 donors were re-analyzed and high-resolution HLA genotyping was added so that TCR occurrence patterns could be studied. The aim of the study was to test whether cataloging public T cell receptors could identify signatures of past pathogen exposure. Of the roughly 400 genotyped donors, 65% to 90% fell in the genetic ancestry cluster associated with self-reported Caucasian donors. All discovery cohort repertoires had been generated on a single sequencing platform. Donor age, sex, ethnicity and CMV serostatus were compiled together with the repertoire data. The study profiled the T cell repertoires of 500 to 800 subjects by immunosequencing and related them to cytomegalovirus serostatus. An earlier analysis of several hundred of the donors applied high-throughput TCR beta sequencing to assess whether each TCR beta V gene segment acted as functional or pseudogenic.

Taken from the germline V gene, the CDR1 and CDR2 loops are SGHRS and YFSETQ. The CDR3 sequence holds 14 residues, the cysteine and phenylalanine included. The retained sequence is limited to the CDR3, 42 bases, with the frame set at the first base. Cut back by 0 bases and 1 base, the V and J ends lie 7 bases apart. Preparation of the library involved the immunoSEQ multiplex PCR assay. For the multiplex PCR, a mixture combining 60 forward primers for TCR Vbeta segments and 13 reverse primers for TCR Jbeta segments was used. A multiplex PCR assay on genomic DNA amplified the CDR3 region of rearranged TCR beta genes. On the Illumina HiSeq System, the amplified TCR beta libraries were sequenced as 87-base-pair reads. The study's processing was this. In a later analysis, some 80 million unique TCR beta chains were counted across the approximately 670 repertoires, and roughly 10 million of these chains were shared by at least two donors. Raw reads were error-corrected and collapsed into unique sequences by a nearest-neighbor algorithm in which closely related sequences were merged to remove PCR and sequencing errors. CDR3 sequences were aligned to IMGT reference sequences to assign V, D and J gene segments. For a sequence to be retained, at least a six-nucleotide match to both a V gene segment and a J gene segment was required. Rearrangements were classified as productive when the CDR3 lacked stop codons and remained in frame with V and J, and all other rearrangements were classified as non-productive. CDR3 was defined according to IMGT convention as the region running from the second conserved V-encoded cysteine to the conserved J-encoded phenylalanine. Sequences without an unambiguous match to a single V gene segment were excluded from the earlier analysis of approximately 600 of the donors. In an earlier analysis of roughly 500 of the donors, V segments were called functional above 56.7% productive rearrangements and were called segregating when the between-donor standard deviation exceeded 5%. To diagnose cytomegalovirus status from the catalog of TCR beta chain sequences, a statistical classification framework was built. In a later analysis, V and J genes were assigned by comparing TCR nucleotide sequences against IMGT/GENE-DB human TR gene sequences. A later analysis assigned CDR3 sequences and most-parsimonious VDJ recombination scenarios with the TCRdist pipeline. In a later analysis, each TCR beta chain was defined by its CDR3 amino acid sequence together with its V-gene family, and reads lacking a unique V-gene family were excluded. As a way to deal with suspected cross-contamination and a sequencing artifact, a later analysis dropped approximately 570 nucleotide sequences that were highly shared and had low generation probability. A later analysis calculated a clonal expansion index for each public chain from normalized within-repertoire ranks of inferred template counts. A later analysis computed generation probabilities with a VDJ recombination model fitted to out-of-frame rearrangements, and checked the results against IGoR. In a later analysis, TCR-TCR, TCR-HLA and TCR-CMV co-occurrence was scored with hypergeometric tests, and a repertoire-size bias correction was applied to TCR pairs. A later analysis estimated false discovery rates by permuting HLA or CMV assignments 20 times. In a later analysis, co-occurring TCRs were grouped using DBSCAN, with TCRdist sequence similarity added in when clustering inside HLA-allele-positive subsets. Co-occurrence clustering excluded repertoires with fewer than 30,000 or more than 120,000 public chains, plus five with anomalous nucleotide sharing. Here the immuneACCESS table is served through TCRdb, limited to in-frame sequences with V and J called. Missing clones are a known gap in these copies; in checked studies unresolved V genes cover under half, and the rest lacks a known reason. V and J calls and clone size are given by that table; D and trimming were obtained from the DNA. This sample holds about 57,000 clones; around 80% were observed only once. Clones ranked in the top ten supply roughly 5.6% of the sample.

Overall study outcomes, separate from this receptor: Sequencing depth was assumed to be roughly uniform across donors in the presence/absence analyses, though that assumption may not hold. In an earlier analysis of 587 of the donors, most TCR beta V segments appeared in productive rearrangements about 87% or about 30% of the time, broadly matching IMGT annotations. A total of 150 to 200 TCR beta chains were listed by the study as associated with cytomegalovirus. Immune exposure information for the cohort was limited to CMV serostatus. According to the authors, the approach could potentially be generalized to other disease states and immunological phenotypes. The sequencing pipeline was judged likely to have produced a cluster of highly shared sequence variants as a technical artifact. Over 15 rarely observed V segments, including chromosome 9 orphons, were excluded from the earlier analysis of about 600 of the donors because counts were too low. The 87-base-pair reads could not distinguish some IMGT-functional V segments, including TRBV6-2 and TRBV6-3, so those segments were excluded. A later genetic analysis associated a missense DCLRE1C variant with V-gene and J-gene trimming of TCR beta chains, and an independent cohort replicated the association. In a later analysis, TCR association rates were found to vary across HLA loci, with the most associated TCRs seen for DRB1 alleles and the fewest for HLA-C alleles. A later analysis associated about 17,000 TCR beta sequences with specific HLA alleles at a false discovery rate of 0.05. When HLA alleles, especially DR and DQ, strongly co-occurred, attributing TCR associations to individual alleles was difficult. Because HLA typing was unavailable for some donors at each locus, only the typed subset was used in association tests. Cytomegalovirus status was reported to be diagnosed by the classifier with high specificity and sensitivity in both the original and validation cohorts. Linkage disequilibrium might explain the correlated functional status among segregating V segments, but an unknown experimental factor could not be excluded. In vitro tests confirmed that three of the cytomegalovirus-associated TCR beta chains recognize cytomegalovirus antigens. A further reported finding was that TCR beta sequences accurately predicted the HLA-A and HLA-B alleles for most subjects in the first cohort. Across donors, most TCR sequences were observed very rarely, whereas some public TCRs were present in many individuals. A later analysis reported that several top co-occurrence clusters appeared linked to parvovirus B19, influenza, CMV and Epstein-Barr virus. Most CMV-associated TCR beta chains appeared to be HLA-restricted in a later analysis, and the HLA associations seemed to be driven largely by CMV exposure. This cohort had only TCR beta chains sequenced, and the lack of alpha or paired-chain data limited which features could be detected. In a later genetic analysis, fewer N-insertions in productive TCRs were reported among donors in an Asian-associated ancestry cluster than the approximately 670-donor mean. In a later analysis, HLA-associated TCR beta chains showed more clonal expansion and lower generation probabilities than non-associated chains that were equally common.

The cohort was made up of under 800 healthy bone marrow donors. At the time of sampling, all cohort members were nominally healthy, though unrecorded immune exposures were likely present. The donor tested CMV seronegative and was one of the 352 seronegative cohort members. Each donor provided a peripheral blood sample, and peripheral blood mononuclear cells were used for TCR beta sequencing. Genomic DNA extraction from the blood cell samples was performed with the Qiagen DNeasy Blood Extraction Kit. A word on this clone: Its antigen is currently not known. It has no much larger one-base neighbor in the sample; base qualities were not kept.

The specimen was PBMCs. The clonotype was recovered from a male donor in good health and CMV-seronegative. The V and J segments used are TRBV5-1 and TRBJ1-1, with no reliable assignment of the D segment. The sequence in DNA is TGCGCCAGCAGCTTGGGACAAAGGAACACTGAAGCTTTCTTT. This yields the protein CASSLGQRNTEAFF. When the CDR3 is completed using the reference TRBV5-1 and TRBJ1-1 genes on either side, the full variable domain is KAGVTQTPRYLIKTRGQQVTLSCSPISGHRSVSWYQQTPGQGLQFLFEYFSETQRNKGNFPGRFSGRQFSNSRSEMNVSTLELGDSALYLCASSLGQRNTEAFFGQGTRLTVV.